This T cell receptor (beta chain) was identified during a study of T cells after yellow fever vaccination. Findings and caveats of the study: Clones that expanded after primary vaccination mostly reappeared after the booster (less than 98% CD4, 88% CD8).

TCRdb reprocessed the 5' RACE reads with MiXCR, giving one entry per CDR3 protein. The sample has about 150,000 distinct CDR3 sequences, less than 8.5% seen once. A remark on this clonotype: Its antigen is still unknown. Being one base from a much bigger clone, this may be a read error.

Germline V gives CDR1 SGHRS, CDR2 YFSETQ. The CDR3 runs 17 residues. The receptor was isolated from a man aged 25-40 years who received the YFV17D yellow fever vaccine. The sequencing used CD4+ T cells sorted from PBMCs, collected 10 days after the yellow fever booster vaccination. This sequence joins TRBV5-1 and TRBJ2-5; TRBD2 matches 8 bases. Here the CDR3 DNA reads TGCGGCAGCAGCTCTGGAGGAGCGGGAGAGTATGTGGAGACCCAGTACTTC. As protein: CGSSSGGAGEYVETQYF. Filled out from reference TRBV5-1 and TRBJ2-5, the complete variable domain reads KAGVTQTPRYLIKTRGQQVTLSCSPISGHRSVSWYQQTPGQGLQFLFEYFSETQRNKGNFPGRFSGRQFSNSRSEMNVSTLELGDSALYLCGSSSGGAGEYVETQYFGPGTRLLVL.